Below, 6 T cell receptor beta chains from the same sample are listed, as sequenced in a study of beta chain features in type 1 diabetes. The sequenced template was cDNA made from the entire isolated RNA. The data were produced by immunoSEQ multiplex PCR, yet TCRdb's version contains in-frame clones alone and is incomplete. The sample holds 900,000 or so clones, under 20% seen once. The sequenced sample consisted of naive CD4+ T cells from blood. The receptor set was obtained from a young woman in good health.

CDR3 bases: TGTGCCACCAGCAGAGATTTGGGATCCTATGGCTACACCTTC. It translates to CATSRDLGSYGYTF. The gene calls are TRBV15 and TRBJ1-2; D call uncertain. Germline CDR1 is LNHNV and CDR2 is YYDKDF (reference sequence). V shed 0 bases and J shed 4 bases, with 9 bases lying between them. The CDR3 is made up of 14 amino acids.

In this sample, this clone turned up a few times. This chain uses TRBV2 with TRBJ1-4, with D possibly being TRBD1 (5 bases). CDR3 length: 14 amino acids. Trimming took 7 bases from V and 5 from J, leaving 14 bases between them. The germline V gene encodes CDR1 SNHLY and CDR2 FYNNEI. CDR3 protein: CASNKGTGNEKLFF. The CDR3 DNA sequence: TGTGCCAGCAATAAGGGTACAGGAAATGAAAAACTGTTTTTT.

V and J are TRBV7-9 and TRBJ1-5; D not resolved. V was clipped by 3 bases and J by 2 bases, with 2 bases between them. CDR3 length equals 12 residues. From germline, CDR1 is SEHNR and CDR2 FQNEAQ (reference sequence). CDR3: CASSFRNQPQHF. The CDR3 nucleotides are TGTGCCAGCAGCTTTCGCAATCAGCCCCAGCATTTT.

V and J are TRBV27 and TRBJ1-4, with D unresolved. Germline loops: CDR1 MNHEY, CDR2 SMNVEV (reference sequence). The germline V and J ends were trimmed by 6 bases and 2 bases, with 19 bases remaining between them. This CDR3 has 17 amino acids. Written as DNA, the CDR3 is TGTGCCAGCAGCAAGTACGGTCCTCGAGGGACTAATGAAAAACTGTTTTTT. Translated, it gives CASSKYGPRGTNEKLFF.

This clone was recorded a few times. V usage is TRBV19 and J usage is TRBJ2-4, with no clear D. V was trimmed by 7 bases and J by 4 bases, leaving 14 bases between them. Per germline, CDR1 LNHDA and CDR2 SQIVND (reference sequence). This CDR3 is 14 amino acids long. Here the CDR3 reads CASIDGPGKNIQYF. DNA of the CDR3: TGTGCCAGTATAGATGGTCCGGGTAAAAACATTCAGTACTTC.

This clone appeared a few times. This sample includes further DNA sequences coding for the same CDR3. This chain uses TRBV7-9 with TRBJ2-6; D gene unclear. V gave up 1 base and J gave up 4 bases, with 5 bases separating them. Germline CDR1 is SEHNR and CDR2 is FQNEAQ (reference sequence). The CDR3 covers 14 residues. CDR3 loop: CASSLVSGANVLTF. The CDR3 region has the DNA TGTGCCAGCAGCTTAGTATCAGGGGCCAACGTCCTGACTTTC.